The entry that follows covers one T cell receptor (beta chain) sequence. Its antigen is unidentified. This record comes from a study of shared clonotypes between healthy human individuals. Points from the study as a whole: Clonotype sharing among donors was expected to depend on sequencing depth.

Study processing details: ImmunoSEQ yielded junction-only sequences lacking quality scores, so filtering differed. TCRdb keeps only in-frame clones here, not all; method: immunoSEQ multiplex PCR. Clone size and the V and J calls come from that table; the DNA yielded D and trimming. The sample carries around 600,000 clones, 95% to 98% recorded once. The naive CD8 population came from CD45RO-negative cells selected for CCR7, without terminally differentiated effector memory CD45RA+ cells. The CDR3 runs to 13 residues. Germline V CDR1 and CDR2: MNHEY, SVGAGI. V lost 6 bases, J lost 6 bases, and 14 bases lay in between.

Sequencing was carried out using naive CD8+ T cells sorted from blood. The sequence was collected from a man aged 30 to 45 in good health. The chain links TRBV6-5 to TRBJ1-1, with a weak D call TRBD1 (5 bases). The CDR3 sequence: CASRPGSLAEAFF. The CDR3 nucleotides read TGTGCCAGCAGGCCAGGGAGCCTAGCTGAAGCTTTCTTT.